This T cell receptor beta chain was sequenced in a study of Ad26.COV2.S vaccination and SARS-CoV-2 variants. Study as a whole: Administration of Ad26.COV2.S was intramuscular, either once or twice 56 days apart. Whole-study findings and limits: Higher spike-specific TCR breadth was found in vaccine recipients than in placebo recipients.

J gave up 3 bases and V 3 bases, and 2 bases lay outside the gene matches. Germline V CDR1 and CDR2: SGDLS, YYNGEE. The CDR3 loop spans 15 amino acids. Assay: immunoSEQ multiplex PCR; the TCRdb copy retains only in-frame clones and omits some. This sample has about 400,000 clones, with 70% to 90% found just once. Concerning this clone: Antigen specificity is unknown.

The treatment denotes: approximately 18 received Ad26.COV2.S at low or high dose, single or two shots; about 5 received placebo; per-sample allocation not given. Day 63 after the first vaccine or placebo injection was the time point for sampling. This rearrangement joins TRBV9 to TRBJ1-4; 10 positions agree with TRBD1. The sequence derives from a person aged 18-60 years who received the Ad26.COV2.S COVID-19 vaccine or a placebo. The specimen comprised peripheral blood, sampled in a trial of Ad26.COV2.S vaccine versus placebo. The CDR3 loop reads CASSGQGASNEKLFF. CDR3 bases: TGTGCCAGCAGCGGACAGGGGGCGTCTAATGAAAAACTGTTTTTT.